This TCR beta chain was identified in a study of T cell responses to AZD1222 COVID-19 vaccine. Study-level results: Compared with day 0, the breadth and depth of the Spike-specific TCR repertoire rose significantly after two doses of AZD1222. White British ancestry dominated among donors, who included more females, and clonal diversity was possibly underestimated.

V lost 7 bases to trimming and J lost 5 bases, with 18 bases between them. The CDR3 consists of 14 residues. Germline CDR1 reads SGHDT; CDR2 reads YYEEEE. Turning to this clone: The antigen is undetermined.

Sequencing was performed with immunoSEQ multiplex PCR; in TCRdb, only in-frame clones are kept and a portion is missing. The sample lists about 120,000 clones, roughly 90% seen once, with 3% to 4% in the top ten. The V and J genes are TRBV5-6 and TRBJ2-5, with D possibly TRBD2 on 5 matching bases. The origin of this receptor is an adult in good health. Source: peripheral blood, taken on day 0 of AZD1222 vaccination. CDR3 amino acids: CASARLAPGETQYF. The CDR3 bases are TGTGCCAGCGCGCGACTGGCTCCGGGGGAGACCCAGTACTTC. The entire variable domain, with the rest obtained from reference TRBV5-6 and TRBJ2-5, is as follows: DAGVTQSPTHLIKTRGQQVTLRCSPKSGHDTVSWYQQALGQGPQFIFQYYEEEERQRGNFPDRFSGHQFPNYSSELNVNALLLGDSALYLCASARLAPGETQYFGPGTRLLVL.